The present T cell receptor (beta chain) was sequenced within a study of blood T cell repertoires in COVID-19. J lost 6 bases, V lost 5 bases, and 2 bases had no gene match. The CDR3 totals 13 residues. Germline V gives CDR1 MNHEY, CDR2 SMNVEV (reference sequence). The participants were between roughly 18 and 100 years old and came from under 25 US areas. Self-reported history from a screening survey and questionnaire set each donor's cohort. Recovered Cohort 3 donors showed two negative PCRs, clearance, or symptom resolution. The repertoire was sequenced with immunoSEQ multiplex PCR; TCRdb's copy has only in-frame clones and lacks some. The sample includes roughly 260,000 clones, around 90% of them seen just once.

This TCR was recovered from a woman aged 18-30 years who had recovered from COVID-19. Sequencing was carried out using PBMCs or T cells enriched from blood (not recorded which). J is TRBJ2-2 and V is TRBV27; 8 bases agree with TRBD1. CDR3 in amino acids: CASSRQGSGELFF. For the CDR3, the DNA is TGTGCCAGCAGTAGACAGGGGTCCGGGGAGCTGTTTTTT.